Listed here is a single T cell receptor beta chain. The antigen is undetermined. Time point defined: pre-sensitization, week 0. Stated treatment: therapeutic diphenylcyclopropenone sensitization with weekly scalp DPC. Ahead of applying each patch test, blood was sampled. Patients had alopecia, were aged 18 to 70, and were not pregnant. Germline CDR1 is SGHAT and CDR2 is FQNNGV. V lost 2 bases, J lost 3 bases, and 11 bases lay in between. The CDR3 length is 15 residues. This sample was taken from a study of human T cells and chemical hapten exposure. The library gave individual cDNA molecules unique molecular identifiers. Each CDR3 protein gets one entry after TCRdb re-called the RACE reads with MiXCR. The data contain 350,000 to 400,000 distinct CDR3 sequences, 4.5% to 5.5% of them singletons. General study findings and limits: Expanded TCRs created a significantly greater count of big CDR3 similarity clusters than controls did.

Sequenced material: whole blood, taken in connection with sensitization to the hapten diphenylcyclopropenone (DPC). The receptor comes from a woman in her forties or fifties with alopecia areata. Some clones in this sample may be carry-over from other donors' samples. J is TRBJ2-1 and V is TRBV11-2; a weak D match, TRBD2 (7 bases). CDR3 DNA sequence: TGTGCCAGCAGCTTATACAGGGAGGGCTACAATGAGCAGTTCTTC. It yields the protein CASSLYREGYNEQFF. Full variable domain (remainder filled in from reference TRBV11-2 and TRBJ2-1): EAGVAQSPRYKIIEKRQSVAFWCNPISGHATLYWYQQILGQGPKLLIQFQNNGVVDDSQLPKDRFSAERLKGVDSTLKIQPAKLEDSAVYLCASSLYREGYNEQFFGPGTRLTVL.